Listed below are T cell receptor beta chains from one sample, sequenced in a study of beta chain features in type 1 diabetes. Here immunoSEQ multiplex PCR was the method, and the copy in TCRdb shows in-frame clones only, minus some. The sample includes 100,000 to 150,000 clones, 15% to 20% of them seen just once. The sequenced material came from central memory CD4+ T cells from blood. Every receptor here comes from a man between 18 and 29 years old with type 1 diabetes. Both conserved end residues are part of each CDR3. A D gene is named only where the DNA matches it firmly. Where a row states a size, it is once, few, many or the class of an expanded clone; other rows omit it.

TRBJ2-3 13 TRBV6-5 few . CASNMPSTDTQYF TGTGCCAGCAACATGCCTAGCACAGATACGCAGTATTTT
TRBJ1-2 14 TRBV2 many TRBD1 CASRRDSLNYGYTF TGTGCCAGCAGGCGGGACAGCCTCAACTATGGCTACACCTTC
TRBJ2-2 15 TRBV5-1 . TRBD1 CASRATGLNTGELFF TGCGCCAGCAGGGCGACAGGGTTAAACACCGGGGAGCTGTTTTTT
TRBJ1-1 13 TRBV7-9 few TRBD1 CASSWDRNTEAFF TGTGCCAGCAGTTGGGACAGGAACACTGAAGCTTTCTTT
TRBJ1-2 11 TRBV30 few . CAWKIGRGYTF TGTGCCTGGAAAATTGGCAGGGGCTACACCTTC
TRBJ2-4 17 TRBV28 . TRBD1 CASSPETGVGAKNIQYF TGTGCCAGCAGTCCAGAAACAGGGGTAGGAGCCAAAAACATTCAGTACTTC
TRBJ1-1 15 TRBV2 . . CASRPQTGLGTEAFF TGTGCCAGCAGACCTCAAACAGGGTTGGGCACTGAAGCTTTCTTT
TRBJ1-1 12 TRBV29-1 few . CSVTNPTTEAFF TGCAGCGTTACCAACCCAACAACTGAAGCTTTCTTT
TRBJ1-1 15 TRBV6-6 . TRBD1 CASSYSNRGSTEAFF TGTGCCAGCAGTTACTCAAACAGGGGCAGCACTGAAGCTTTCTTT
TRBJ2-1 12 TRBV29-1 few TRBD1 CSARTGGGEQFF TGCAGCGCCCGGACAGGGGGAGGTGAGCAGTTCTTC
TRBJ2-3 14 TRBV4-2 few . CASSQVAKIDTQYF TGTGCCAGCAGCCAAGTCGCAAAGATAGATACGCAGTATTTT
TRBJ2-1 11 TRBV19 few . CASTTSGQQFF TGTGCCAGCACCACCTCGGGACAGCAGTTCTTC
TRBJ1-5 15 TRBV7-2 few . CASSLSAAGNQPQHF TGTGCCAGCAGCTTATCTGCGGCGGGCAATCAGCCCCAGCATTTT
TRBJ2-1 16 TRBV18 . TRBD2 CASSPYTSGSYNEQFF TGTGCCAGCTCACCGTATACTAGCGGGAGCTACAATGAGCAGTTCTTC
TRBJ2-7 13 TRBV7-2 . . CASSLERAGEQYF TGTGCCAGCAGCTTAGAGCGTGCGGGCGAGCAGTACTTC
TRBJ2-7 15 TRBV19 . TRBD1 CASSIAHRGPYEQYF TGTGCCAGTAGTATAGCCCACAGGGGGCCCTACGAGCAGTACTTC
TRBJ2-2 15 TRBV18 few . CASSPTDSQTAELFF TGTGCCAGCTCACCAACAGATTCCCAGACCGCGGAGCTGTTTTTT
TRBJ2-7 11 TRBV20-1 few . CSASGAYEQYF TGCAGTGCTAGCGGGGCCTACGAGCAGTACTTC
TRBJ2-1 17 TRBV4-2 few TRBD2 CASSQDPIPVGRGEQFF TGTGCCAGCAGCCAAGACCCAATCCCCGTAGGGAGGGGTGAGCAGTTCTTC
TRBJ2-7 14 TRBV6-5 once TRBD2 CASSLSGSRYEQYF TGTGCCAGCAGTCTTAGCGGGAGTCGCTACGAGCAGTACTTC
TRBJ2-5 10 TRBV2 . . CASSAGTQYF TGTGCCAGCAGCGCCGGGACCCAGTACTTC
TRBJ1-1 12 TRBV29-1 . . CSVVLRGEEAFF TGCAGCGTTGTCCTAAGAGGAGAGGAAGCTTTCTTT
TRBJ2-6 16 TRBV5-1 . TRBD2 CASSLAGRSGANVLTF TGCGCCAGCAGCTTAGCGGGGCGCTCTGGGGCCAACGTCCTGACTTTC
TRBJ1-1 13 TRBV7-2 few . CASSYRQNTEAFF TGTGCCAGCAGCTACCGACAGAACACTGAAGCTTTCTTT
TRBJ2-1 14 TRBV10-3 few . CAISLPPRPNEQFF TGTGCCATCAGCCTACCGCCACGACCCAATGAGCAGTTCTTC
TRBJ1-2 10 TRBV28 . . CASSLGSYTF TGTGCCAGCAGTTTGGGGAGCTACACCTTC
TRBJ1-2 13 TRBV7-9 . . CASSPQSNYGYTF TGTGCCAGCAGCCCCCAGAGTAACTATGGCTACACCTTC
TRBJ2-7 14 TRBV30 . . CAWRGTRDFLRQYF TGTGCCTGGAGGGGGACAAGGGACTTCTTGAGGCAGTACTTC
TRBJ2-1 16 TRBV5-1 . TRBD1 CASRPGTGGSYNEQFF TGCGCCAGCAGGCCCGGGACAGGGGGCTCCTACAATGAGCAGTTCTTC
TRBJ2-7 13 TRBV5-6 few . CASSLGYLDEQYF TGTGCCAGCAGCTTGGGCTACTTAGACGAGCAGTACTTC
TRBJ1-1 17 TRBV4-2 few . CASSHPRAGGLGTEAFF TGTGCCAGCAGCCACCCCAGGGCGGGGGGCTTGGGCACTGAAGCTTTCTTT
TRBJ1-2 12 TRBV28 . . CASSFPGEGYTF TGTGCCAGCAGTTTTCCCGGGGAGGGCTACACCTTC
TRBJ2-1 14 TRBV6-1 . TRBD1 CASSGPTGVNEQFF TGTGCCAGCAGTGGCCCCACAGGGGTGAATGAGCAGTTCTTC
TRBJ1-1 14 TRBV18 few TRBD1 CASSPGTGHTEAFF TGTGCCAGCTCACCAGGGACAGGACACACTGAAGCTTTCTTT
TRBJ1-4 12 TRBV6-5 . . CASSGLGEKLFF TGTGCCAGCAGTGGGCTGGGCGAAAAACTGTTTTTT
TRBJ2-5 15 TRBV30 . TRBD2 CAWGRTSGGWETQYF TGTGCCTGGGGCCGGACTAGCGGGGGATGGGAGACCCAGTACTTC
TRBJ2-1 16 TRBV2 . TRBD1 CASRAGLRQGKNEQFF TGTGCCAGCAGGGCGGGACTGAGACAGGGGAAGAATGAGCAGTTCTTC
TRBJ2-5 11 TRBV20-1 . . CSAKVMETQYF TGCAGTGCTAAAGTAATGGAGACCCAGTACTTC
TRBJ2-1 11 TRBV11-2 few . CASSPFDEQFF TGTGCCAGCAGCCCCTTTGATGAGCAGTTCTTC
TRBJ1-1 13 TRBV29-1 few . CSVDRGLGTEAFF TGCAGCGTTGACCGGGGACTGGGCACTGAAGCTTTCTTT
TRBJ2-1 14 TRBV5-1 . . CASSLAAGYNEQFF TGCGCCAGCAGCTTGGCGGCGGGGTACAATGAGCAGTTCTTC
TRBJ2-1 11 TRBV6-5 . . CASSVRNEQFF TGTGCCAGCAGTGTCCGTAATGAGCAGTTCTTC
TRBJ2-7 15 TRBV19 few . CASSIGHGRFYEQYF TGTGCCAGTAGTATTGGTCACGGGAGATTTTACGAGCAGTACTTC
TRBJ1-5 13 TRBV19 . . CASSIRRNQPQHF TGTGCCAGTAGTATTAGACGAAATCAGCCCCAGCATTTT
TRBJ1-2 14 TRBV18 . TRBD1 CASSLLDRDYGYTF TGTGCCAGCTCACTCTTGGACAGGGACTATGGCTACACCTTC
TRBJ2-5 13 TRBV7-2 few . CASTRLVQETQYF TGTGCCAGCACCAGACTGGTACAAGAGACCCAGTACTTC
TRBJ2-3 14 TRBV7-9 many TRBD1 CASSSGQGTDTQYF TGTGCCAGCAGCTCAGGACAGGGGACAGATACGCAGTATTTT
TRBJ1-2 13 TRBV29-1 . . CSVDEQGLDGYTF TGCAGCGTTGACGAGCAGGGGCTTGATGGCTACACCTTC
TRBJ2-7 11 TRBV14 many . CASSQYHEQYF TGTGCCAGCAGCCAATACCACGAGCAGTACTTC
TRBJ1-5 15 TRBV2 many TRBD1 CASRPDRSQTQPQHF TGTGCCAGCAGACCGGACAGGTCCCAAACTCAGCCCCAGCATTTT
TRBJ1-5 15 TRBV6-1 few . CASSWEDQSNQPQHF TGTGCCAGCAGTTGGGAGGATCAGTCGAATCAGCCCCAGCATTTT
TRBJ2-3 16 TRBV4-3 few . CASSLVRHSSTDTQYF TGCGCCAGCAGCCTGGTGAGGCACTCTAGCACAGATACGCAGTATTTT
TRBJ2-7 17 TRBV4-2 few . CASSLAEGPGNSYEQYF TGTGCCAGCAGCCTGGCAGAGGGCCCTGGAAACTCCTACGAGCAGTACTTC
TRBJ1-2 13 TRBV7-2 . . CASSPGTTGGYTF TGTGCCAGCAGCCCAGGGACGACGGGAGGCTACACCTTC
TRBJ2-1 15 TRBV9 . . CASSVLGDSYNEQFF TGTGCCAGCAGCGTATTGGGGGACTCCTACAATGAGCAGTTCTTC
TRBJ2-7 15 TRBV4-3 few TRBD1 CASSPRQGIGYEQYF TGCGCCAGCAGCCCTCGACAGGGGATCGGCTACGAGCAGTACTTC